These T cell receptor beta chains were read from a single sample in a study of beta chain features in type 1 diabetes. The repertoire was sequenced with immunoSEQ multiplex PCR; TCRdb's copy has only in-frame clones and lacks some. Of roughly 500,000 clones in the sample, about 30% are singletons; the top ten hold 0.05% to 0.065%. Sequences were obtained from naive CD4+ T cells from blood. These receptors were obtained from a man younger than 35 in good health. Each CDR3 is given without its conserved first and last residue. The order of the fields is J gene, V gene, CDR3 length, CDR3 protein.

>TRBJ2-6|TRBV28|12
ASTDGSGANVLT
>TRBJ2-1|TRBV11-2|13
ASSFSGRGYNEQF
>TRBJ1-2|TRBV30|10
AWMATNYGYT
>TRBJ2-2|TRBV7-9|10
ASSLWIGELF
>TRBJ2-7|TRBV10-3|11
AIRGGQIYEQY
>TRBJ1-5|TRBV25-1|10
ASRAGHQPQH
>TRBJ2-7|TRBV7-6|12
ASSLRVRDYEQY
>TRBJ2-7|TRBV18|12
ASSPGLAGAGQY
>TRBJ2-5|TRBV29-1|13
SVESGASAQETQY
>TRBJ1-4|TRBV7-7|13
ASSFGTGVNEKLF
>TRBJ2-7|TRBV18|13
ASSPYTGPLSEQY
>TRBJ2-2|TRBV7-2|12
ASERAGRTGELF
>TRBJ2-3|TRBV7-2|14
ASSLRFRGGPDTQY
>TRBJ1-4|TRBV30|12
AWSVLRAAEKLF
>TRBJ2-7|TRBV29-1|13
SAAPGLLPPYEQY
>TRBJ2-7|TRBV5-1|13
ASSPITGTSYEQY
>TRBJ2-3|TRBV18|13
ASHHDRGVTDTQY
>NA|TRBV6-5|12
ASSRDREAGEQY
>TRBJ2-6|TRBV7-2|11
ASLALSANVLT
>TRBJ2-3|TRBV29-1|6
SAEQGL
>TRBJ2-1|TRBV5-1|14
ASSAGDRDLARKQF
>TRBJ2-5|TRBV5-1|11
ASSLPGRETQY
>TRBJ2-1|TRBV30|8
ACGLNEQF
>TRBJ2-1|TRBV7-9|10
ASSFSSNEQF
>TRBJ2-1|TRBV29-1|10
SGKGLAIEQF
>TRBJ1-2|TRBV30|10
AWSPRWVGYT
>TRBJ2-1|TRBV4-2|15
ASSQGIAGVDHNEQF
>TRBJ2-7|TRBV13|12
ASSPGQGDIEQY
>TRBJ1-2|TRBV5-4|14
ASRKVTGFPNYGYT
>TRBJ1-2|TRBV20-1|9
SAQDRKGYT
>TRBJ2-1|TRBV28|13
ASSTPVSWSDEQF
>TRBJ2-3|TRBV7-9|13
ASSARGVSTDTQY
>TRBJ2-1|TRBV2|13
ASSERLASYNEQF
>TRBJ1-5|TRBV6-5|13
ASSLTGGGNQPQH
>TRBJ2-1|TRBV25-1|13
ASSDRTGNYNEQF
>TRBJ2-7|TRBV25-1|12
ASRGTGGGYEQY
>TRBJ1-2|TRBV30|11
AWADGPNYGYT
>TRBJ2-1|TRBV5-1|13
ASSSTGTAPREQF
>TRBJ2-7|TRBV20-1|9
SARGPYEQY
>TRBJ2-7|TRBV7-2|13
ASSFSGGTNYEQY